Listed here are 26 T cell receptor beta chains from one sample, sequenced in a study of blood T cells in healthy people across ages (dated by TCRdb to between 2014 and 2016). Library preparation employed 5' RACE. The instrument was an Illumina HiSeq 2500. The second PCR ran for roughly 7 to 12 cycles and used a J-beta primer mix along with a sample-barcoded 5' primer. TCRdb itself trimmed the public reads at Q25 with fastp, ran MiXCR and retained productive beta chains. Each CDR3 protein appears once, grouped with its most common genes and DNA. The sample table holds fewer than 700,000 distinct CDR3 sequences, of which 45% to 55% were seen once. The ten largest clones take up around 24% of the sample. The source material was blood. The receptor source for this set is a man at least 80 years old in good health.

V usage is TRBV6-6 and J usage is TRBJ1-5; D unclear. Germline V gene lookup returns CDR1 MNHNY and CDR2 SVGAGI (reference sequence). The CDR3 extends over 15 amino acids. The V and J ends lost 2 bases and 0 bases respectively, with 8 bases between them. CDR3 bases: TGTGCCAGCAGTTACGGGCAAAATAGCAATCAGCCCCAGCATTTT. It codes for CASSYGQNSNQPQHF.

The chain combines TRBV4-3 with TRBJ1-5; D is uncertain. The ends were cut back, 3 bases at V and 4 bases at J, with 7 bases in the middle. CDR1 LGHNA and CDR2 YSLEER come from the germline V gene. CDR3 length equals 13 residues. In DNA form, the CDR3 reads TGCGCCAGCAGCCACGGCCAAAATCAGCCCCAGCATTTT. Translating it yields CASSHGQNQPQHF.

In its sample, this clonotype was seen a few times. V gene TRBV3-1 combines with J gene TRBJ2-7, with D hard to call. Trimming cost V 4 bases and J 0 bases, with 10 bases left between them. CDR1 is LGHDT, CDR2 YNNKEL, per germline (reference sequence). This CDR3 spans 14 amino acids. The DNA for the CDR3 is TGTGCCAGCAGCCCGGACCCTCCCTCCTACGAGCAGTACTTC. Residues: CASSPDPPSYEQYF.

This clonotype has ten or more counts. The V gene is TRBV6-6, the J gene TRBJ2-7, with D possibly being TRBD2 (6 bases). The CDR3 has 13 residues. Germline values: CDR1 MNHNY, CDR2 SVGAGI (reference sequence). V lost 5 bases, J lost 2 bases, and 10 bases lay in between. CDR3 DNA: TGTGCCAGCAGTGACGGGGGACCCTACGAGCAGTACTTC. It is translated as CASSDGGPYEQYF.

CDR3 region: CASSFFVTGGDTF. The CDR3, as DNA: TGTGCCAGCAGCTTTTTTGTCACGGGCGGGGACACCTTC. The rearrangement uses TRBV7-2 and TRBJ1-2; D not certain. The CDR3 is 13 amino acids. Looked up from germline, CDR1 is SGHTA and CDR2 is FQGNSA. Trimming stripped 3 bases from V and 12 bases from J, with 17 bases between.

V usage is TRBV25-1 and J usage is TRBJ2-1, with 7 bases matching TRBD2. The CDR3 is made up of 18 amino acids. Germline trimming cut 1 base from V and 3 bases from J; bases unmatched to any gene: 12. The germline V gene encodes CDR1 MGHDK and CDR2 SYGVNS. CDR3 nucleotide sequence: TGTGCCAGCAGTGAATCGGAGGGAGCGGGGACCCTCTACAATGAGCAGTTCTTC. Translated, it gives CASSESEGAGTLYNEQFF.

This chain links TRBV20-1 with TRBJ2-1; 10 positions match TRBD2. The CDR3 runs 15 residues. From germline, CDR1 is DFQATT and CDR2 SNEGSKA (reference sequence). J was trimmed by 4 bases and V by 3 bases; bases with no gene match: 6. Here the CDR3 reads CSARPELAGYNEQFF. CDR3 nucleotides: TGCAGTGCTAGGCCGGAACTAGCGGGATACAATGAGCAGTTCTTC.

V and J are TRBV29-1 and TRBJ2-5, with TRBD2 identical over 7 bases. CDR1 SQVTM and CDR2 ANQGSEA come from the germline V gene. With V trimmed by 0 bases and J by 3 bases, 4 bases remained unmatched. The CDR3 has 14 amino acids. CDR3 coding DNA: TGCAGCGTTGAAGATCTGGGGGGGAAAGAGACCCAGTACTTC. Amino acids: CSVEDLGGKETQYF.

The chain is built from TRBV4-3 and TRBJ2-2; D remains ambiguous. The V end was cut by 0 bases, the J end by 1 base, with 9 bases between. Germline loops: CDR1 LGHNA, CDR2 YSLEER. The CDR3 loop spans 16 amino acids. CDR3 sequence (DNA): TGCGCCAGCAGCCAAGATCGGGCAGTGAACACCGGGGAGCTGTTTTTT. It codes for CASSQDRAVNTGELFF.

V and J are TRBV7-2 and TRBJ2-2; a weak D match, TRBD1 (6 bases). The CDR3 totals 16 residues. Trimming left V 5 bases short and J 3 bases short, with 16 bases between. Germline CDR1 is SGHTA and CDR2 is FQGNSA. In nucleotides, the CDR3 is TGTGCCAGCAGCCCGTTTACAGGGACCTACACCGGGGAGCTGTTTTTT. Translating it yields CASSPFTGTYTGELFF.

This clonotype was seen only a few times. J is TRBJ2-5 and V is TRBV29-1; D may correspond to TRBD1 or TRBD2 (6 bases each). Germline values: CDR1 SQVTM, CDR2 ANQGSEA. This CDR3 is 13 amino acids long. Trimming removed 1 base at V and 5 bases at J, with 11 bases between. The CDR3 protein is CSVEVGGGETQYF. DNA for the CDR3: TGCAGCGTTGAAGTTGGAGGGGGGGAGACCCAGTACTTC.

This chain connects TRBV20-1 to TRBJ2-3; D possibly corresponds to TRBD1 (6 bases). CDR1 is DFQATT and CDR2 is SNEGSKA in the germline V gene (reference sequence). CDR3 length: 15 residues. Trimming pared 6 bases from V and 4 bases from J, leaving 20 bases between. CDR3 sequence (DNA): TGCAGTGCCCGCCCCACAGGGAAGCGCGCAGATACGCAGTATTTT. Protein: CSARPTGKRADTQYF.

This clonotype showed up just a few times. This rearrangement joins TRBV28 to TRBJ2-7; unclear D gene. CDR3 length equals 12 residues. Trimming stripped 2 bases from V and 6 bases from J, with 8 bases between. Germline CDR1 reads MDHEN; CDR2 reads SYDVKM. DNA for the CDR3: TGTGCCAGCAGTTTACTCGCGCGCGAGCAGTACTTC. Encoded protein: CASSLLAREQYF.

This rearrangement joins TRBV7-2 to TRBJ2-5, with D perhaps TRBD1 or TRBD2 (5 bases each). There are 13 residues in the CDR3. The V and J ends lost 8 bases and 2 bases respectively, with 12 bases between them. Germline V lookup: CDR1 SGHTA, CDR2 FQGNSA. The CDR3 bases are TGTGCCAGCGGGACCCGGAATCAAGAGACCCAGTACTTC. Protein sequence: CASGTRNQETQYF.

The chain links TRBV4-1 to TRBJ2-1; D is possibly TRBD1 or TRBD2 (6 bases each). The germline V and J ends were trimmed by 2 bases and 9 bases, with 17 bases remaining between them. CDR3 size: 15 residues. CDR1 and CDR2 (germline): MGHRA, YSYEKL. The CDR3: CASSQIAGGRSEQFF. For the CDR3, the DNA is TGCGCCAGCAGCCAAATCGCCGGGGGCCGTAGTGAGCAGTTCTTC.

V gene TRBV5-1 combines with J gene TRBJ2-3; no definite D call. There are 20 residues in the CDR3. Trimming stripped 4 bases from V and 0 bases from J, with 27 bases between. Germline CDR1 and CDR2: SGHRS and YFSETQ. In nucleotides, the CDR3 is TGCGCCAGCAGCCCAACCCCCAGCTTACTGGGGTCTGTTAGCACAGATACGCAGTATTTT. Encoded protein: CASSPTPSLLGSVSTDTQYF.

This chain joins TRBV20-1 and TRBJ2-2, with a possible D match to TRBD1 (5 bases). The CDR3 runs to 12 residues. Germline V lookup: CDR1 DFQATT, CDR2 SNEGSKA (reference sequence). Deletions cut 2 bases from V and 7 bases from J, with 8 bases between. This CDR3 reads CSARQGNGELFF. CDR3 bases: TGCAGTGCTAGACAGGGCAACGGGGAGCTGTTTTTT.

The chain is built from TRBV20-1 and TRBJ1-6; 7 bases line up with TRBD1. Trimming at V came to 2 bases and at J to 8 bases, leaving 12 bases not matched to a gene. CDR3 length: 16 residues. Per the germline V gene, CDR1 is DFQATT and CDR2 is SNEGSKA (reference sequence). CDR3 residues: CSARRMAGGSDSPLHF. CDR3 bases: TGCAGTGCTAGAAGGATGGCAGGGGGGTCGGATTCACCCCTCCACTTT.

This clonotype was detected a few times. The chain carries TRBV20-1 and TRBJ2-1; D is tentatively TRBD1 or TRBD2 (6 bases each). Germline CDR1 and CDR2: DFQATT and SNEGSKA (reference sequence). V lost 6 bases and J lost 2, with 17 bases in between. The CDR3 runs 15 residues. This chain's CDR3 is CSAPLIGGPYNEQFF. In nucleotides, the CDR3 is TGCAGTGCCCCCTTGATCGGGGGCCCCTACAATGAGCAGTTCTTC.

The table lists this clonotype with a few counts. The rearrangement links TRBV7-9 to TRBJ2-3; 10 bases align to TRBD2. The CDR3 runs 16 residues. Germline V gene lookup returns CDR1 SEHNR and CDR2 FQNEAQ (reference sequence). Trimming at V came to 5 bases and at J to 0 bases, leaving 5 bases not matched to a gene. The CDR3 here is CASSLRTSGSTDTQYF. CDR3 nucleotide sequence: TGTGCCAGCAGCCTCCGGACTAGCGGAAGCACAGATACGCAGTATTTT.

The chain uses TRBV7-2 and TRBJ1-1; D uncertain. The germline V gene has CDR1 SGHTA and CDR2 FQGNSA. CDR3 length equals 13 residues. V shed 3 bases and J shed 1 base, with 6 bases lying between them. CDR3 sequence: CASSLLPNTEAFF. DNA for the CDR3: TGTGCCAGCAGCTTGCTACCGAACACTGAAGCTTTCTTT. The full variable domain, completed using reference TRBV7-2 and TRBJ1-1, is GAGVSQSPSNKVTEKGKDVELRCDPISGHTALYWYRQSLGQGLEFLIYFQGNSAPDKSGLPSDRFSAERTGGSVSTLTIQRTQQEDSAVYLCASSLLPNTEAFFGQGTRLTVV.

The chain is built from TRBV6-1 and TRBJ2-5; tentative D call: TRBD1 (5 bases). The last part of the DNA fits TRBJ2-7 better; the J call may be wrong. This CDR3 contains 15 residues. Per the germline V gene, CDR1 is MNHNS and CDR2 is SASEGT. The CDR3 reads CASSDVGQGRYEQYF. The DNA for the CDR3 is TGTGCCAGCAGTGATGTTGGTCAGGGAAGATACGAGCAGTACTTC.

This rearrangement joins TRBV4-3 to TRBJ2-1, with D uncertain. Between the trimmed V and J ends, which lost 0 bases and 9 bases, there was a span of 12 bases. The CDR3 consists of 14 residues. The V gene's germline CDR1 is LGHNA and CDR2 YSLEER. The CDR3 DNA reads as TGCGCCAGCAGCCAAGATCCAACCGGGTGTGAGCAGTTCTTC. Translation: CASSQDPTGCEQFF.

This clonotype was observed at least ten times. V gene TRBV6-5 combines with J gene TRBJ2-7; D gene uncertain. The V gene lost 8 bases and the J gene lost 0 bases, with 14 bases spanning the gap. Germline CDR1 MNHEY, CDR2 SVGAGI. This CDR3 contains 14 residues. CDR3 sequence (DNA): TGTGCCAGCCGGATGGACCGACCCTCCTACGAGCAGTACTTC. It codes for CASRMDRPSYEQYF.

This clonotype has only one observation. This chain joins TRBV20-1 and TRBJ1-4; D is uncertain. Germline CDR1 DFQATT, CDR2 SNEGSKA (reference sequence). V dropped 2 bases and J dropped 7 bases, with 17 bases sitting between them. There are 15 residues in the CDR3. The CDR3 bases are TGCAGTGCTAGATTTACGGGCTTCCTAGGTGAAAAACTGTTTTTT. It is translated as CSARFTGFLGEKLFF.

This clonotype has a count of ten or more. The gene calls are TRBV6-6 and TRBJ2-5; no clear D gene. Germline CDR1 and CDR2: MNHNY and SVGAGI (reference sequence). V lost 6 bases to trimming and J lost 2 bases, with 19 bases between them. This CDR3 is 16 amino acids long. The CDR3 DNA is TGTGCCAGCAGGCACTTGTCCGGGCCACAACAAGAGACCCAGTACTTC. Amino acids: CASRHLSGPQQETQYF.